This record looks at one T cell receptor (beta chain) sequence and its context. This sample stems from a study of blood T cell repertoires in COVID-19. Study summary: The study drew acute and convalescent COVID-19 samples from the United States, Italy and Spain. PBMCs, B-cell-depleted T cells, or T cells were the source of the cDNA or gDNA that made up the material.

Trimming took off 4 bases at V and 1 base at J, with 10 bases between the two ends. The V gene's germline CDR1 is KGHSH and CDR2 LQKENI. The CDR3 has 14 amino acids. Per the study methods: Reference gene primer amplification gave estimated nucleated cell counts. Profiling relied on immunoSEQ multiplex PCR, and the TCRdb table lists in-frame clones only, not all of them. The V and J calls and clone size are taken from that table; D and trimming were inferred from the DNA. The repertoire consists of about 70,000 clones, with approximately 84% occurring once and the leading ten covering less than 15%. This receptor was obtained from a human donor in a cohort sampled during active COVID-19. The sequencing sample was made of peripheral blood. This chain links TRBV18 with TRBJ1-2; the D gene is possibly TRBD1 (5 bases). CDR3 region: CASSLGQGNYGYTF. The DNA of the CDR3 is TGTGCCAGCTCACTGGGCCAGGGTAACTATGGCTACACCTTC. The complete variable domain, with remaining parts taken from reference TRBV18 and TRBJ1-2, reads NAGVMQNPRHLVRRRGQEARLRCSPMKGHSHVYWYRQLPEEGLKFMVYLQKENIIDESGMPKERFSAEFPKEGPSILRIQQVVRGDSAAYFCASSLGQGNYGYTFGSGTRLTVV.